This TCR beta chain was recovered during a study of cytomegalovirus exposure and HLA in healthy donors. Overall study findings and caveats: An analysis that was carried out later associated 16,000 or so TCR beta sequences with HLA alleles at 0.05 false discovery rate. In the analysis, some V segments, TRBV6-2 and TRBV6-3 included, were excluded as indistinguishable. Across HLA loci, a later analysis found differing TCR association rates, with DRB1 most and HLA-C fewest.

The PCR ran on 60 Vbeta and 13 Jbeta primers. Libraries were prepared by immunoSEQ multiplex PCR; TCRdb keeps only in-frame clonotypes and omits some of them. The table has about 150,000 clones, 65% to 80% seen once. In germline, CDR1 is SGHTA, CDR2 FQGTGA. The CDR3 contains 12 residues. Trimming took off 5 bases at V and 12 bases at J, with 11 bases between the two ends. The donors (healthy individuals) were bone marrow donors. This clone appeared a single time. No antigen is known for it. Material: PBMCs. This sequence originates from a man between 18 and 29 years old in good health and CMV-seronegative. The chain recombines TRBV7-3 with TRBJ1-6; the D gene is possibly TRBD1 (5 bases). The CDR3 sequence is CASSAGGGPLHF. The CDR3 coding sequence is TGTGCCAGCAGCGCCGGGGGGGGACCCCTCCACTTT. Supplemented by reference TRBV7-3 and TRBJ1-6, the full variable domain reads GAGVSQTPSNKVTEKGKYVELRCDPISGHTALYWYRQSLGQGPEFLIYFQGTGAADDSGLPNDRFFAVRPEGSVSTLKIQRTERGDSAVYLCASSAGGGPLHFGNGTRLTVT.